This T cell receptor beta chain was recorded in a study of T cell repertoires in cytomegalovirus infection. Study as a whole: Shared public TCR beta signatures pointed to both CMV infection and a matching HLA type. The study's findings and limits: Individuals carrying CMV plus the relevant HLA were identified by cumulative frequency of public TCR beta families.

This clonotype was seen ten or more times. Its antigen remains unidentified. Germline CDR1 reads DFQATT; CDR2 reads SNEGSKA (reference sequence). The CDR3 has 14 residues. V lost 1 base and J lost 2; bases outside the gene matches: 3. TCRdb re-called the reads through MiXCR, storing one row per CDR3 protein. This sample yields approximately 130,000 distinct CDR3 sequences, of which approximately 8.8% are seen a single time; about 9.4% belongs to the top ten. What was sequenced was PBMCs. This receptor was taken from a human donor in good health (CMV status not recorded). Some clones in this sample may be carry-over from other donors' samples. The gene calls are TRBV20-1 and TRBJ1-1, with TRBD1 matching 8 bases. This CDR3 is CSARVPGGNTEAFF. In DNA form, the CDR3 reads TGCAGTGCTAGAGTTCCAGGGGGCAACACTGAAGCTTTCTTT.